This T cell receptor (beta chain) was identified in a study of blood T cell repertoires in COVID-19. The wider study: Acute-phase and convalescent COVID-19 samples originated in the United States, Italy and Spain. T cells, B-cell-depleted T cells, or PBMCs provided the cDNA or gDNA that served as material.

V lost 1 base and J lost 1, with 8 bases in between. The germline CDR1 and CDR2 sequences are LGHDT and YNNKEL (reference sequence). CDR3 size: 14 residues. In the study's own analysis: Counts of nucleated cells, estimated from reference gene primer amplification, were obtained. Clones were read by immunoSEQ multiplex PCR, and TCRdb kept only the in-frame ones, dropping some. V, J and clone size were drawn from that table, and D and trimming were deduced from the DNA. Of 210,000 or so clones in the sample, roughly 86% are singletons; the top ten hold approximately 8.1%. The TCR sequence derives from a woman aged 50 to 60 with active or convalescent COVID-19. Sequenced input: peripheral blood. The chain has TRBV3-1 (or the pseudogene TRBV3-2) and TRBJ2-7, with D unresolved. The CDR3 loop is CASSQVRGSYEQYF. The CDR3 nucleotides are TGTGCCAGCAGCCAAGTCCGCGGATCCTACGAGCAGTACTTC.